These 3 T cell receptor beta chains were sequenced from one sample in a study of identical twins. MiXCR, run by TCRdb on the 5' RACE reads, gives a single entry per CDR3 protein. The sample has 550,000 to 700,000 distinct CDR3 sequences; over 20% are singletons. These sequences were also reported in another study, on T cells expressing NK-cell markers.

Sequences were obtained from PBMCs. All receptors come from a woman between 18 and 29 years old in good health.

Ten or more counts support this clonotype. The chain recombines TRBV6-1 with TRBJ2-1; 7 bases match TRBD2. The CDR3 sequence is 13 residues long. Germline V gene data show CDR1 as MNHNS and CDR2 as SASEGT. V dropped 6 bases and J dropped 7; count of bases not matched to a gene: 6. As DNA, the CDR3 is TGTGCCAGCAGGGTAGCGGGTTGGAATGAGCAGTTCTTC. It codes for CASRVAGWNEQFF.

In its sample, this clonotype was seen a few times. The chain joins TRBV5-1 to TRBJ2-2; weak D call: TRBD1 (6 bases). V was cut by 0 bases and J by 4 bases, with 19 bases left in between. CDR3 length equals 18 residues. Germline CDR1 is SGHRS and CDR2 is YFSETQ. CDR3 bases: TGCGCCAGCAGCTTGGCGGGACATCAGACAGCCCGCACCGGGGAGCTGTTTTTT. Translated, it gives CASSLAGHQTARTGELFF.

The sample holds a few counts of this clonotype. The chain has TRBV20-1 and TRBJ2-3, with 7 bases identical to TRBD1. V gave up 3 bases and J gave up 4 bases; unmatched junction bases: 7. This CDR3 has 14 residues. The germline V gene has CDR1 DFQATT and CDR2 SNEGSKA (reference sequence). The CDR3 is CSARARGPPDTQYF. The DNA of the CDR3 is TGCAGTGCTAGGGCAAGGGGGCCCCCAGATACGCAGTATTTT.